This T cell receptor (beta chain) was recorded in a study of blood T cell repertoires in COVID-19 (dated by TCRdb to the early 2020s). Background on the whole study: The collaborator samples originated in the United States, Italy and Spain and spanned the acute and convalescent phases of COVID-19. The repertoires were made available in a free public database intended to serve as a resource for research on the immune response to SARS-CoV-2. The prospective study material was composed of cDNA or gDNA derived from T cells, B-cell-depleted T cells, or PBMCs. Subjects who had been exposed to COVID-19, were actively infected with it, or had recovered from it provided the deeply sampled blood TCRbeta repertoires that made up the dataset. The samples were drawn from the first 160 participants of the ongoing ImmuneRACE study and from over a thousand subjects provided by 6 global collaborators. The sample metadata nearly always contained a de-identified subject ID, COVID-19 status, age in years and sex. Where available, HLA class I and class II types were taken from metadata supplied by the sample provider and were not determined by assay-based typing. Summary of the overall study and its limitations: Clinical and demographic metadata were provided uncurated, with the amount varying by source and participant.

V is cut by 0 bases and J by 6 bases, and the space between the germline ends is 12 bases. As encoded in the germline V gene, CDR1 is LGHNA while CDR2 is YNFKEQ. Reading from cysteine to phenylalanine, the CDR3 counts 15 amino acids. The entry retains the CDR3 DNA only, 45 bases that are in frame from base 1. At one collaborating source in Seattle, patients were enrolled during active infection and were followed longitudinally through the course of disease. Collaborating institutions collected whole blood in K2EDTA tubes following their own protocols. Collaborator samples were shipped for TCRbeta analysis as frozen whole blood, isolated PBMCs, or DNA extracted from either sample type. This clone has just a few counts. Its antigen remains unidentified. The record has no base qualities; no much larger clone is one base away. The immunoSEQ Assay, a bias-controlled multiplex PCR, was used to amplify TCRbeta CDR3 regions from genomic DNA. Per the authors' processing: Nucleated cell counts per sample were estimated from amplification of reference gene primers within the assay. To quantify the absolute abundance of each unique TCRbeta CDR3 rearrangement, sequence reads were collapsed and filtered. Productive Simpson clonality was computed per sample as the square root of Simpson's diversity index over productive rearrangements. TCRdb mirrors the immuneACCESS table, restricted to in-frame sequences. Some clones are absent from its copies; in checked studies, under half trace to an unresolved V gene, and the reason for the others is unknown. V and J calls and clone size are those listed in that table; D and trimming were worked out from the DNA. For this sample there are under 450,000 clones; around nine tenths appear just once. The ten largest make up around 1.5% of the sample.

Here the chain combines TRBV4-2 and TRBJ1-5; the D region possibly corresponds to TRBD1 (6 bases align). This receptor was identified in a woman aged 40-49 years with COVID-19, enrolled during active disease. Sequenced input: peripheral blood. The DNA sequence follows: TGTGCCAGCAGCCAAGAGGAGGGGGGGGCTCAGCCCCAGCATTTT. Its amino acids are CASSQEEGGAQPQHF.